The 25 T cell receptor beta chains listed next were all sequenced from one sample in a study of T cell responses to AZD1222 COVID-19 vaccine. The table came from immunoSEQ multiplex PCR; TCRdb's copy has only in-frame clones and leaves some out. The data contain 100,000 to 150,000 clones, over 75% of them seen just once; the ten biggest clones take up 2.5% to 3%. The specimen comprised peripheral blood, sampled on day 0 of AZD1222 vaccination. These receptor sequences come from an adult in good health.

The chain couples TRBV19 to TRBJ1-2; the D is unclear. Germline V CDR1 and CDR2: LNHDA, SQIVND (reference sequence). V lost 4 bases to trimming and J lost 7 bases, with 10 bases between them. This CDR3 has 12 residues. CDR3 nucleotide sequence: TGTGCCAGTAGTACCCCCCCTTTTGGCTACACCTTC. It codes for CASSTPPFGYTF.

V is TRBV4-1 and J is TRBJ1-1; D is ambiguous. Per germline, CDR1 MGHRA and CDR2 YSYEKL. V was cut by 3 bases and J by 3 bases, with 11 bases left in between. This CDR3 region has 14 residues. In DNA, the CDR3 is TGCGCCAGCAGCCACGACGAGACATACACTGAAGCTTTCTTT. Translated, it gives CASSHDETYTEAFF.

The rearrangement joins TRBV3-1 (or the pseudogene TRBV3-2) to TRBJ2-2, with D hard to call. V lost 1 base, J lost 5 bases, and 11 bases lay in between. The CDR3 runs to 15 residues. The germline gives CDR1 LGHDT, CDR2 YNNKEL (reference sequence). The CDR3 loop is CASSQAILPTGELFF. CDR3 DNA sequence: TGTGCCAGCAGCCAAGCAATCCTCCCGACCGGGGAGCTGTTTTTT.

V gene TRBV2 combines with J gene TRBJ2-7, with D perhaps matching TRBD1 (5 bases). CDR1 and CDR2 (germline): SNHLY, FYNNEI. Trimming removed 1 base at V and 3 bases at J, with 13 bases between. The CDR3 consists of 15 residues. CDR3 region: CASSEVRATNYEQYF. CDR3 DNA: TGTGCCAGCAGTGAAGTCAGGGCCACCAACTACGAGCAGTACTTC.

The chain carries TRBV6-1 and TRBJ2-7, with D perhaps TRBD1 (6 bases). Trimming removed 1 base at V and 1 base at J, with 14 bases between. The length of the CDR3 is 16 residues. Germline V gives CDR1 MNHNS, CDR2 SASEGT. CDR3 in amino acids: CASSEDRAPYSYEQYF. Here the CDR3 DNA reads TGTGCCAGCAGTGAAGACAGGGCTCCTTATTCCTACGAGCAGTACTTC.

The CDR3 region is CASSLGSYAEAFF. CDR3 DNA sequence: TGCGCCAGCAGCTTGGGAAGCTACGCTGAAGCTTTCTTT. This sequence joins TRBV5-1 and TRBJ1-1; D is ambiguous. The germline V gene has CDR1 SGHRS and CDR2 YFSETQ. V lost 0 bases, J lost 6 bases, and 9 bases lay in between. The CDR3 has 13 residues.

The chain joins TRBV24-1 to TRBJ1-1; D uncertain. With 4 bases removed from V and 3 bases from J, the gap between germline ends came to 8 bases. Germline V CDR1 and CDR2: KGHDR, SFDVKD. CDR3 length equals 13 residues. CDR3 DNA: TGTGCCACCAGTGAAAGCTCAGACACTGAAGCTTTCTTT. Its translation is CATSESSDTEAFF.

The rearrangement links TRBV7-2 to TRBJ2-3; possibly TRBD2 for D (7 bases). CDR3 length equals 16 residues. Germline CDR1 and CDR2: SGHTA and FQGNSA. V gave up 3 bases and J gave up 2 bases, with 15 bases separating them. The CDR3 loop reads CASSFGGGVLTDTQYF. CDR3 sequence (DNA): TGTGCCAGCAGCTTTGGAGGGGGGGTCCTCACAGATACGCAGTATTTT. Looking up the rest from reference TRBV7-2 and TRBJ2-3 gives the full variable domain: GAGVSQSPSNKVTEKGKDVELRCDPISGHTALYWYRQSLGQGLEFLIYFQGNSAPDKSGLPSDRFSAERTGGSVSTLTIQRTQQEDSAVYLCASSFGGGVLTDTQYFGPGTRLTVL.

This chain joins TRBV7-2 and TRBJ1-2; D is unclear. This CDR3 has 15 residues. V gave up 2 bases and J gave up 2 bases, with 12 bases separating them. The germline V gene encodes CDR1 SGHTA and CDR2 FQGNSA. CDR3 region: CASSLSVQENYGYTF. The DNA for the CDR3 is TGTGCCAGCAGCTTATCGGTCCAGGAAAACTATGGCTACACCTTC.

This sequence joins TRBV24-1 and TRBJ2-1; 12 nucleotides match TRBD2. The CDR3 has 17 residues. Trimming took 4 bases from V and 9 from J; bases not matched to a gene: 12. In germline, CDR1 is KGHDR, CDR2 SFDVKD. In DNA, the CDR3 is TGTGCCACCAGTGACCCCGTAGGACTAGCGGGAATGGGTGAGCAGTTCTTC. This sequence encodes CATSDPVGLAGMGEQFF.

The chain combines TRBV18 with TRBJ2-7; 9 bases align to TRBD1. V lost 2 bases to trimming and J lost 3 bases; unmatched junction nucleotides: 8. CDR1 and CDR2 (germline): KGHSH, LQKENI. The CDR3 is 16 amino acids. The CDR3 region has the DNA TGTGCCAGCTCACCAGCCGGGACAGGGTTGTTCTACGAGCAGTACTTC. Amino acids: CASSPAGTGLFYEQYF.

The chain employs TRBV5-1 and TRBJ1-3; TRBD1 agrees at 9 bases. J gave up 8 bases and V 4 bases, and 7 bases lay outside the gene matches. This CDR3 has 14 amino acids. CDR1 and CDR2 (germline): SGHRS, YFSETQ. The CDR3 here is CASSARDREDTIYF. The CDR3 coding sequence is TGCGCCAGCAGCGCCCGGGACAGGGAAGACACCATATATTTT.

The chain uses TRBV10-3 and TRBJ2-1; D is unresolved. The CDR3 is 16 residues long. Looked up from germline, CDR1 is ENHRY and CDR2 is SYGVKD. V was pared by 0 bases and J by 2 bases, with 11 bases between. The CDR3 loop reads CAISESLMGPYNEQFF. The CDR3 DNA sequence: TGTGCCATCAGTGAGTCGTTGATGGGCCCCTACAATGAGCAGTTCTTC.

CDR3 bases: TGTGCCAGCAGCCTCGGACAGGGAAGGAATTCACCCCTCCACTTT. This sequence encodes CASSLGQGRNSPLHF. The V and J genes are TRBV5-4 and TRBJ1-6; 8 positions match TRBD1. Losses at the gene ends were 4 bases for V and 7 bases for J; bases not matched to a gene: 7. Germline loops: CDR1 SGHNT, CDR2 YYREEE (reference sequence). The CDR3 is 15 amino acids.

The chain employs TRBV6-5 and TRBJ1-6, with D hard to call. V dropped 4 bases and J dropped 10 bases, with 8 bases sitting between them. The CDR3 consists of 12 residues. Per germline, CDR1 MNHEY and CDR2 SVGAGI. The CDR3: CASSSHGSPLHF. Here the CDR3 DNA reads TGTGCCAGCAGTTCCCACGGCTCACCCCTCCACTTT.

The J gene is TRBJ1-4, the V gene TRBV7-2; no firm D call. V was pared by 1 base and J by 7 bases, with 4 bases between. The germline CDR1 and CDR2 sequences are SGHTA and FQGNSA. The CDR3 is 12 amino acids. The CDR3 coding sequence is TGTGCCAGCAGCTTAGTGGGTGAAAAACTGTTTTTT. Translation: CASSLVGEKLFF.

This clone was seen only once. The J gene is TRBJ1-2, the V gene TRBV7-9, with D perhaps matching TRBD1 (6 bases). Trimming cost V 5 bases and J 9 bases, with 16 bases left between them. The CDR3 extends over 13 amino acids. Germline V lookup: CDR1 SEHNR, CDR2 FQNEAQ (reference sequence). The DNA for the CDR3 is TGTGCCAGCAGCAAAGGTGGGGGACATTGCTACACCTTC. Residues: CASSKGGGHCYTF.

This sequence joins TRBV19 and TRBJ2-3; D uncertain. This CDR3 has 13 residues. The V and J ends lost 5 bases and 6 bases respectively, with 12 bases between them. Germline CDR1 and CDR2: LNHDA and SQIVND (reference sequence). The CDR3 loop is CASSVGWSDTQYF. CDR3 coding DNA: TGTGCCAGTAGTGTCGGATGGTCCGATACGCAGTATTTT.

The rearrangement links TRBV6-5 to TRBJ1-1; unclear D gene. The V end lost 5 bases, the J end lost 4 bases, and 17 bases lay between the germline ends. Germline CDR1 MNHEY, CDR2 SVGAGI. This CDR3 contains 15 residues. The chain's CDR3 is CASSSSGPFGTEAFF. For the CDR3, the DNA is TGTGCCAGCAGTAGCTCCGGGCCTTTCGGCACTGAAGCTTTCTTT.

This clone was detected once. This chain joins TRBV5-1 and TRBJ2-1, with 9 bases fitting TRBD1. The CDR3 extends over 13 amino acids. CDR1 and CDR2 from the germline V gene are SGHRS and YFSETQ. With V trimmed by 4 bases and J by 8 bases, 4 bases remained unmatched. The CDR3 here is CASSLGQGYEQFF. DNA of the CDR3: TGCGCCAGCAGCCTAGGACAGGGGTATGAGCAGTTCTTC.

CDR3 residues: CASSLASGRVRDTQYF. The CDR3 coding sequence is TGCGCCAGCAGCTTGGCGAGCGGGAGGGTGAGAGATACGCAGTATTTT. The rearrangement joins TRBV5-1 to TRBJ2-3; TRBD2 matches at 10 bases. The CDR3 spans 16 residues. Germline V gives CDR1 SGHRS, CDR2 YFSETQ. The ends lost 0 bases at V and 5 bases at J; junction bases unmatched: 6.

The chain couples TRBV12-5 to TRBJ2-3; D is possibly TRBD2 (6 bases). Germline V gene data show CDR1 as LGHNT and CDR2 as FRNRAP. The CDR3 runs to 15 residues. V was trimmed by 6 bases and J by 0 bases, leaving 13 bases between them. The CDR3 DNA reads as TGTGCTAGTGGGGCACCCGGGGGTAGCACAGATACGCAGTATTTT. It translates to CASGAPGGSTDTQYF.

The chain is built from TRBV27 and TRBJ1-4; 9 nucleotides agree with TRBD1. Trimming cost V 4 bases and J 7 bases; bases outside gene matches: 7. CDR1 and CDR2 (germline): MNHEY, SMNVEV (reference sequence). The CDR3 is made up of 15 amino acids. CDR3 coding DNA: TGTGCCAGCAGTTCCTACAGGGGGCTGGGTGAAAAACTGTTTTTT. This translates into CASSSYRGLGEKLFF. Drawing the rest from reference TRBV27 and TRBJ1-4, the complete variable domain is EAQVTQNPRYLITVTGKKLTVTCSQNMNHEYMSWYRQDPGLGLRQIYYSMNVEVTDKGDVPEGYKVSRKEKRNFPLILESPSPNQTSLYFCASSSYRGLGEKLFFGSGTQLSVL.

The V call is TRBV19, the J call TRBJ1-2, with D tentatively TRBD1 (5 bases). This CDR3 region has 12 residues. Germline V gives CDR1 LNHDA, CDR2 SQIVND (reference sequence). Between the trimmed V and J ends, which lost 7 bases and 8 bases, there was a span of 14 bases. CDR3 protein: CASTIWGRGYTF. CDR3 sequence (DNA): TGTGCCAGTACCATCTGGGGGAGAGGCTACACCTTC. The entire variable domain, with the rest obtained from reference TRBV19 and TRBJ1-2, is as follows: DGGITQSPKYLFRKEGQNVTLSCEQNLNHDAMYWYRQDPGQGLRLIYYSQIVNDFQKGDIAEGYSVSREKKESFPLTVTSAQKNPTAFYLCASTIWGRGYTFGSGTRLTVV.

The chain is built from TRBV25-1 and TRBJ2-1; no definite D call. Germline values: CDR1 MGHDK, CDR2 SYGVNS. The V end was cut by 4 bases, the J end by 2 bases, with 21 bases between. The CDR3 spans 18 residues. In DNA form, the CDR3 reads TGTGCCAGCAGTGGAAAAGTGTTGGGGTCGGAAACCTACAATGAGCAGTTCTTC. This codes for CASSGKVLGSETYNEQFF.